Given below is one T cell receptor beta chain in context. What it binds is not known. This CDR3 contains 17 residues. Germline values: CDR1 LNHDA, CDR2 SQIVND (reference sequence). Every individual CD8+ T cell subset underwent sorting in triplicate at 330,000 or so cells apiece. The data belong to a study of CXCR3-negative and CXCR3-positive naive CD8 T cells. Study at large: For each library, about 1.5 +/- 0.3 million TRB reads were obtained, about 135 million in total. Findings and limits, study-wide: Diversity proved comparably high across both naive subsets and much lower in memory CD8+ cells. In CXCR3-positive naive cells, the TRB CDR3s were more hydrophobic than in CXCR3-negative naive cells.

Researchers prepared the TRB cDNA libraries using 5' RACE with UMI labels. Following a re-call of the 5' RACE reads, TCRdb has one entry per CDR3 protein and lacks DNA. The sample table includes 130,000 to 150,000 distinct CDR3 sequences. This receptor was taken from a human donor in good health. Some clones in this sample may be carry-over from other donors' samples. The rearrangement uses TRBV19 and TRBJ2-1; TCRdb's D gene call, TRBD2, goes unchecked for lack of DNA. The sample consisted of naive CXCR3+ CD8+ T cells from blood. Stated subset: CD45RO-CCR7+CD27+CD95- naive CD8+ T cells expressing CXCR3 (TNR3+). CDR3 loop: CASSIARTRYFYNEQFF.